The clone carrying this T cell receptor beta chain was recorded at least ten times. RNA transcripts provided the template for amplifying TCR beta CDR3 regions. HTBI primers primed a first-round RT-PCR, and a second-round multiplex PCR followed. TCRdb reprocessed the multiplex PCR reads with MiXCR, giving one entry per CDR3 protein. Among around 660,000 distinct CDR3 sequences, about two fifths were seen once, and the ten largest hold around 3%. These data are taken from a study of Graves' ophthalmopathy and Graves' hyperthyroidism. V lost 2 bases to trimming and J lost 0 bases, with 7 bases between them. CDR1 is DFQATT, CDR2 SNEGSKA, per germline (reference sequence). The CDR3 loop spans 13 amino acids.

Material: peripheral blood. The clonotype was recovered from an adult man with Graves' ophthalmopathy. The chain joins TRBV20-1 to TRBJ1-1; D remains ambiguous. The CDR3 DNA is TGCAGTGCTAGACCAGGAGTGAACACTGAAGCTTTCTTT. This sequence encodes CSARPGVNTEAFF.